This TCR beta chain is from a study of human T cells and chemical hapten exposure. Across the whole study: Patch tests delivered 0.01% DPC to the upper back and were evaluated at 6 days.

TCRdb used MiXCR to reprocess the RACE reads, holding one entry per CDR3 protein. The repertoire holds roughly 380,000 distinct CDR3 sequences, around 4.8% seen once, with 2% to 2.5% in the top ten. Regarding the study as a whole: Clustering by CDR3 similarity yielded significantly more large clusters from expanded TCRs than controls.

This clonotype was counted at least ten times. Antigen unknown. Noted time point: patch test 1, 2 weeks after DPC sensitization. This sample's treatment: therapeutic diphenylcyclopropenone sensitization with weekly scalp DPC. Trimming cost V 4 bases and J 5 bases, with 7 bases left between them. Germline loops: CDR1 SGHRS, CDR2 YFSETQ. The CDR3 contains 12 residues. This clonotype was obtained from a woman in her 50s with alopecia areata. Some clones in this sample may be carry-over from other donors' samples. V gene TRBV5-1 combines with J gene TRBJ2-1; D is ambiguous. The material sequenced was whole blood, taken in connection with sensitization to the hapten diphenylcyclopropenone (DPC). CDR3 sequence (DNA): TGCGCCAGCAGCGCGGACGACAATGAGCAGTTCTTC. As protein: CASSADDNEQFF.